One sample yielded the 28 T cell receptor beta chains listed below, sequenced in a study of blood T cell repertoires in COVID-19 (TCRdb year 2020). The library was made by the immunoSEQ multiplex PCR assay. The source is immuneACCESS, and TCRdb retained only in-frame sequences with V and J called. Part of the clones is not carried over; for the studies checked, unresolved V genes explain less than half of this, and the remainder is unexplained. In all, the sample holds about 200,000 clones, and 80% to 90% of those were seen once. The ten largest clones add up to 0.72% of the sample. Sequencing was done on a sample of peripheral blood. The receptors shown here come from a man aged 35-49 years with acute or convalescent COVID-19.

The chain uses TRBV7-9 and TRBJ1-1, with D maybe TRBD1 (5 bases). V was pared by 5 bases and J by 4 bases, with 11 bases between. This CDR3 contains 13 residues. Germline V gene data show CDR1 as SEHNR and CDR2 as FQNEAQ (reference sequence). The CDR3 DNA sequence: TGTGCCAGCAGCCCTATGACAGTCACTGAAGCTTTCTTT. Its protein is CASSPMTVTEAFF. The full variable domain, completed using reference TRBV7-9 and TRBJ1-1, is DTGVSQNPRHKITKRGQNVTFRCDPISEHNRLYWYRQTLGQGPEFLTYFQNEAQLEKSRLLSDRFSAERPKGSFSTLEIQRTEQGDSAMYLCASSPMTVTEAFFGQGTRLTVV.

The chain links TRBV4-1 to TRBJ1-5; D not certain. CDR1 and CDR2 (germline): MGHRA, YSYEKL. The CDR3 contains 14 residues. V was pared by 0 bases and J by 9 bases, with 12 bases between. The CDR3 DNA reads TGCGCCAGCAGCCAAGATCGAGGTCTCCGGCCCCAGCATTTT. Translating gives CASSQDRGLRPQHF.

The chain employs TRBV7-9 and TRBJ1-1; D is unclear. Looked up from germline, CDR1 is SEHNR and CDR2 is FQNEAQ (reference sequence). The ends were cut back, 1 base at V and 1 base at J, with 10 bases in the middle. CDR3 length: 15 amino acids. The CDR3 spells CASSLVSQKNTEAFF. CDR3 nucleotides: TGTGCCAGCAGCTTAGTGTCTCAGAAGAACACTGAAGCTTTCTTT.

V is TRBV14 and J is TRBJ2-2; D is perhaps TRBD1 (5 bases). The V end was cut by 0 bases, the J end by 4 bases, with 15 bases between. The germline CDR1 and CDR2 sequences are SGHDN and FVKESK. The length of the CDR3 is 17 residues. CDR3 nucleotide sequence: TGTGCCAGCAGCCAAGATTGGTGGGCAGGGTCCACCGGGGAGCTGTTTTTT. Protein: CASSQDWWAGSTGELFF. The full variable domain, its missing parts supplied by reference TRBV14 and TRBJ2-2, is EAGVTQFPSHSVIEKGQTVTLRCDPISGHDNLYWYRRVMGKEIKFLLHFVKESKQDESGMPNNRFLAERTGGTYSTLKVQPAELEDSGVYFCASSQDWWAGSTGELFFGEGSRLTVL.

V gene TRBV19 combines with J gene TRBJ2-2; D may be TRBD1 (6 bases). Germline CDR1 and CDR2: LNHDA and SQIVND (reference sequence). The CDR3 is 17 amino acids. The ends were cut back, 0 bases at V and 5 bases at J, with 16 bases in the middle. This chain's CDR3 is CASSIDLPRGRTGELFF. The CDR3 DNA follows: TGTGCCAGTAGTATAGACCTCCCCAGGGGCCGTACCGGGGAGCTGTTTTTT.

This clone was seen a single time. The CDR3 here is CASSFPSAGVETQYF. The CDR3 nucleotides read TGTGCCAGCAGTTTCCCTTCGGCGGGTGTAGAGACCCAGTACTTC. V is TRBV6-5 and J is TRBJ2-5; tentative D call: TRBD2 (5 bases). The CDR3 sequence is 15 residues long. The V gene lost 4 bases and the J gene lost 4 bases, with 16 bases spanning the gap. The germline V gene encodes CDR1 MNHEY and CDR2 SVGAGI.

The chain has TRBV5-4 and TRBJ2-2, with D tentatively TRBD1 (6 bases). The CDR3 sequence is 14 residues long. Trimming took off 3 bases at V and 6 bases at J, with 12 bases between the two ends. Germline loops: CDR1 SGHNT, CDR2 YYREEE (reference sequence). CDR3 loop: CASSWPRQAGELFF. The CDR3 nucleotides read TGTGCCAGCAGCTGGCCTAGACAGGCCGGGGAGCTGTTTTTT.

V usage is TRBV2 and J usage is TRBJ1-4; TRBD1 matches 9 bases. Germline V gives CDR1 SNHLY, CDR2 FYNNEI. The V segment lost 6 bases and the J segment 7 bases; nucleotides outside the gene matches: 0. The CDR3 covers 12 residues. This CDR3 is CASRDRGEKLFF. In DNA, the CDR3 is TGTGCCAGCAGGGACAGGGGTGAAAAACTGTTTTTT.

V and J are TRBV10-2 and TRBJ1-2, with TRBD1 identical over 7 bases. Germline V gene data show CDR1 as WSHSY and CDR2 as SAAADI. The CDR3 extends over 15 amino acids. Losses at the gene ends were 3 bases for V and 7 bases for J; bases not matched to a gene: 11. CDR3 DNA: TGCGCCAGCAGTGATACCCCCAGACAGGGAAGTGGCTACACCTTC. Translating it yields CASSDTPRQGSGYTF.

This chain links TRBV6-5 with TRBJ2-7, with D possibly TRBD2 on 5 matching bases. Germline assignment: CDR1 MNHEY and CDR2 SVGAGI. V was cut by 6 bases and J by 7 bases, with 16 bases left in between. This CDR3 region has 13 residues. CDR3: CASSPGKIGEQYF. In nucleotides, the CDR3 is TGTGCCAGCAGCCCCGGGAAAATAGGGGAGCAGTACTTC.

The gene calls are TRBV9 and TRBJ2-1; D might be TRBD2 (5 bases). V was pared by 4 bases and J by 0 bases, with 14 bases between. Looked up from germline, CDR1 is SGDLS and CDR2 is YYNGEE. The CDR3 contains 16 residues. The CDR3 is CASSYLSGSSYNEQFF. In DNA, the CDR3 is TGTGCCAGCAGCTACTTAAGCGGTTCCTCCTACAATGAGCAGTTCTTC. Drawing the rest from reference TRBV9 and TRBJ2-1, the complete variable domain is DSGVTQTPKHLITATGQRVTLRCSPRSGDLSVYWYQQSLDQGLQFLIQYYNGEERAKGNILERFSAQQFPDLHSELNLSSLELGDSALYFCASSYLSGSSYNEQFFGPGTRLTVL.

The chain has TRBV3-1 (or the pseudogene TRBV3-2) and TRBJ2-1; TRBD1 aligns across 9 bases. Per germline, CDR1 LGHDT and CDR2 YNNKEL (reference sequence). CDR3 size: 17 residues. Losses at the gene ends were 0 bases for V and 6 bases for J; bases not matched to a gene: 9. Written as DNA, the CDR3 is TGTGCCAGCAGCCAAGAATTTCCGGGACAGGGTACCAATGAGCAGTTCTTC. Translating it yields CASSQEFPGQGTNEQFF.

In this sample, this clone turned up once. The chain joins TRBV11-2 to TRBJ2-2; maybe TRBD2 (5 bases). This CDR3 spans 16 amino acids. Germline V gene sequence: CDR1 SGHAT, CDR2 FQNNGV. Trimming stripped 4 bases from V and 6 bases from J, with 18 bases between. In DNA form, the CDR3 reads TGTGCCAGCAGCTACAAAGCCAGCGGCCTCCCCGGGGAGCTGTTTTTT. Protein product: CASSYKASGLPGELFF. Filled out from reference TRBV11-2 and TRBJ2-2, the complete variable domain reads EAGVAQSPRYKIIEKRQSVAFWCNPISGHATLYWYQQILGQGPKLLIQFQNNGVVDDSQLPKDRFSAERLKGVDSTLKIQPAKLEDSAVYLCASSYKASGLPGELFFGEGSRLTVL.

The chain is built from TRBV24-1 and TRBJ1-2, with D unclear. The germline CDR1 and CDR2 sequences are KGHDR and SFDVKD. V lost 4 bases and J 5 bases, leaving 7 bases between the germline ends. CDR3 length equals 12 residues. The CDR3 spells CATSDPLYGYTF. The CDR3 DNA sequence: TGTGCCACCAGTGACCCTTTATATGGCTACACCTTC.

The V call is TRBV7-9, the J call TRBJ2-3, with 10 bases matching TRBD2. Germline CDR1 SEHNR, CDR2 FQNEAQ (reference sequence). J gave up 0 bases and V 1 base, and 10 bases lay outside the gene matches. This CDR3 contains 19 residues. CDR3 in DNA: TGTGCCAGCAGCTTAGAACGGCTAGCGGGGGTTACTAGCACAGATACGCAGTATTTT. As protein: CASSLERLAGVTSTDTQYF.

The chain employs TRBV4-1 and TRBJ1-1, with 10 bases matching TRBD1. V gave up 4 bases and J gave up 4 bases; unmatched junction bases: 6. Germline V gene data show CDR1 as MGHRA and CDR2 as YSYEKL. CDR3 length equals 15 residues. CDR3 in amino acids: CASSLGRTGGTEAFF. As DNA, the CDR3 is TGCGCCAGCAGCCTTGGAAGGACAGGGGGCACTGAAGCTTTCTTT.

This clone was detected once. The V call is TRBV28, the J call TRBJ1-1; 7 nucleotides agree with TRBD1. CDR3 length: 13 amino acids. The germline CDR1 and CDR2 sequences are MDHEN and SYDVKM. V shed 6 bases and J 3 bases; nucleotides not matched to a gene: 4. Written as DNA, the CDR3 is TGTGCCAGCAGAGGACAGGAAGACACTGAAGCTTTCTTT. This sequence encodes CASRGQEDTEAFF.

The chain links TRBV4-3 to TRBJ2-2; possible D gene TRBD1, 7 bases. The CDR3 totals 16 residues. Germline V gene lookup returns CDR1 LGHNA and CDR2 YSLEER. Trimming left V 2 bases short and J 6 bases short, with 16 bases between. The CDR3 DNA follows: TGCGCCAGCAGCCAACTCTACAGGGGAGGATCCGGGGAGCTGTTTTTT. This sequence encodes CASSQLYRGGSGELFF.

This chain connects TRBV19 to TRBJ1-1; D remains ambiguous. V lost 2 bases and J lost 5, with 9 bases in between. This CDR3 contains 13 residues. From germline, CDR1 is LNHDA and CDR2 SQIVND (reference sequence). DNA of the CDR3: TGTGCCAGTAGTATAAAGTTGGAGACTGAAGCTTTCTTT. Amino acids: CASSIKLETEAFF. Combining the CDR3 with reference TRBV19 and TRBJ1-1 gives the whole variable domain DGGITQSPKYLFRKEGQNVTLSCEQNLNHDAMYWYRQDPGQGLRLIYYSQIVNDFQKGDIAEGYSVSREKKESFPLTVTSAQKNPTAFYLCASSIKLETEAFFGQGTRLTVV.

The CDR3 bases are TGTGCCAGCAGCTTAGCCGCGGGAGGGTACGAGCAGTACTTC. Translation: CASSLAAGGYEQYF. The chain carries TRBV7-9 and TRBJ2-7; 9 bases align to TRBD2. The germline V gene has CDR1 SEHNR and CDR2 FQNEAQ (reference sequence). J was trimmed by 4 bases and V by 0 bases; bases with no gene match: 1. This CDR3 comprises 14 residues. Filled out from reference TRBV7-9 and TRBJ2-7, the complete variable domain reads DTGVSQNPRHKITKRGQNVTFRCDPISEHNRLYWYRQTLGQGPEFLTYFQNEAQLEKSRLLSDRFSAERPKGSFSTLEIQRTEQGDSAMYLCASSLAAGGYEQYFGPGTRLTVT.

This clone was found once. The rearrangement joins TRBV9 to TRBJ1-1; D gene ambiguous. The germline V gene encodes CDR1 SGDLS and CDR2 YYNGEE. CDR3 length equals 18 residues. Trimming shortened V by 0 bases and J by 5 bases, and 23 bases separated the two germline ends. This CDR3 is CASSVGSGVGVVGTEAFF. CDR3 nucleotide sequence: TGTGCCAGCAGCGTAGGATCTGGGGTCGGGGTAGTCGGAACTGAAGCTTTCTTT.

This chain joins TRBV27 and TRBJ1-5, with a possible D match to TRBD1 (5 bases). Per germline, CDR1 MNHEY and CDR2 SMNVEV (reference sequence). The CDR3 runs to 13 residues. The germline V and J ends were trimmed by 3 bases and 6 bases, with 9 bases remaining between them. The CDR3 region has the DNA TGTGCCAGCAGTTTCGGGCAGGGTCAGCCCCAGCATTTT. This sequence encodes CASSFGQGQPQHF.

This clone was seen once. J is TRBJ1-4 and V is TRBV4-1; 7 nucleotides agree with TRBD1. Germline CDR1 reads MGHRA; CDR2 reads YSYEKL. Trimming at V came to 3 bases and at J to 8 bases, leaving 6 bases not matched to a gene. CDR3 size: 14 residues. This CDR3 is CASSHGGTAEKLFF. The CDR3, as DNA: TGCGCCAGCAGCCATGGGGGGACAGCCGAAAAACTGTTTTTT.

The chain couples TRBV24-1 to TRBJ2-3; TRBD1 agrees at 8 bases. Germline lookup yields CDR1 KGHDR and CDR2 SFDVKD. Trimming took 1 base from V and 10 from J; bases not matched to a gene: 3. This CDR3 spans 13 amino acids. CDR3 residues: CATSDFQQGAQYF. Here the CDR3 DNA reads TGTGCCACCAGTGATTTTCAACAGGGGGCGCAGTATTTT.

V gene TRBV4-2 combines with J gene TRBJ2-5; 8 positions agree with TRBD2. This CDR3 spans 15 amino acids. Germline V lookup: CDR1 LGHNA, CDR2 YNFKEQ. With V trimmed by 3 bases and J by 5 bases, 8 bases remained unmatched. CDR3 amino acids: CASSQAPSGSETQYF. The CDR3 DNA reads TGTGCCAGCAGCCAGGCCCCCAGCGGGAGTGAGACCCAGTACTTC.

This chain connects TRBV28 to TRBJ2-7; 8 nucleotides line up with TRBD1. The CDR3 is made up of 15 amino acids. V shed 6 bases and J 5 bases; nucleotides not matched to a gene: 12. CDR1 and CDR2 (germline): MDHEN, SYDVKM. Here the CDR3 reads CASSGQGKAGNEQYF. DNA of the CDR3: TGTGCCAGCAGCGGACAGGGAAAGGCGGGGAACGAGCAGTACTTC. The full variable domain, in which reference TRBV28 and TRBJ2-7 provide the parts outside the CDR3, is DVKVTQSSRYLVKRTGEKVFLECVQDMDHENMFWYRQDPGLGLRLIYFSYDVKMKEKGDIPEGYSVSREKKERFSLILESASTNQTSMYLCASSGQGKAGNEQYFGPGTRLTVT.

The rearrangement uses TRBV27 and TRBJ2-6; D is unresolved. CDR1 is MNHEY and CDR2 is SMNVEV in the germline V gene (reference sequence). The CDR3 is 14 residues long. V lost 6 bases and J 0 bases, leaving 6 bases between the germline ends. Written as DNA, the CDR3 is TGTGCCAGCAGACAGTCCTCTGGGGCCAACGTCCTGACTTTC. It codes for CASRQSSGANVLTF.

The chain employs TRBV6-1 and TRBJ2-7; D might be TRBD2 (6 bases). CDR1 and CDR2 from the germline V gene are MNHNS and SASEGT. V lost 2 bases to trimming and J lost 0 bases, with 11 bases between them. This CDR3 region has 15 residues. This chain's CDR3 is CASSERRGYSYEQYF. Here the CDR3 DNA reads TGTGCCAGCAGTGAAAGGAGGGGTTACTCCTACGAGCAGTACTTC.